Detailed here is one T cell receptor (beta chain). Profiled with immunoSEQ multiplex PCR; TCRdb holds only in-frame clones, not every one. The sample records 25,000 to 35,000 clones, around 90% being singletons. The data stem from a study of T cell changes during pregnancy in multiple sclerosis. Germline CDR1 and CDR2: SEHNR and FQNEAQ (reference sequence). V was cut by 4 bases and J by 6 bases, with 13 bases left in between. The CDR3 loop spans 13 amino acids. The rearrangement joins TRBV7-9 to TRBJ2-7, with a tentative D call TRBD2 (5 bases). The clonotype comes from a female donor with multiple sclerosis, enrolled in a pregnancy study. The sequences come from CD8+ T cells from peripheral blood mononuclear cells, collected in the first trimester of pregnancy. CDR3 coding DNA: TGTGCCAGCAGCTCCGAGGGCGTCGGCGAGCAGTACTTC. It translates to CASSSEGVGEQYF.